The clone carrying this T cell receptor beta chain showed up just once. Antigen unknown. This entry belongs to a study of CD8+CD57+ T cells in acquired aplastic anemia. Study information: Recorded DNA amounts for sorted CD4+ and CD8+ cells had an average of approximately 3 ug. Whole-study results and caveats: Roughly 30 CD8+ CDR3 sequences occurred in both the patients and the controls. The study found no significant CD8+ Simpson's diversity difference between patients and controls.

TCR beta VDJ and CDR3 were profiled, and genomic DNA was the template. One entry per CDR3 protein, called by TCRdb with MiXCR from the reads. Among 400,000 to 500,000 distinct CDR3 sequences listed, 65% to 80% were seen once. The TCR was taken from a human donor in good health, serving as a control. The material sequenced was sorted CD4+, CD8+, or CD8+CD57+ T cells (not recorded which) from PBMCs.

The DNA of the CDR3 is TGCAGTGCTAGGGTGAGGGAGACCCAGTATCAGCCCCAGCATTTT. This gives the protein CSARVRETQYQPQHF. This chain uses TRBV20-1 with TRBJ1-5; no firm D call. The V end lost 3 bases, the J end lost 5 bases, and 17 bases lay between the germline ends. CDR1 and CDR2 (germline): DFQATT, SNEGSKA (reference sequence). The CDR3 is made up of 15 amino acids.